The TCR beta chain described here comes from a study of cytomegalovirus exposure and HLA in healthy donors. Concerning this clone: Its target is not known.

Clones were read by immunoSEQ multiplex PCR, and TCRdb kept only the in-frame ones, dropping some. This table holds approximately 300,000 clones, approximately 90% found once. Whole-study findings and limits: TCR clusters originating in the first cohort tended to co-occur in the 120 validation repertoires, according to a later analysis. In vitro, a few CMV-associated chains proved specific for CMV antigens. The listing of approximately 160 TCR beta chains classed them as cytomegalovirus-associated.

Trimming cost V 4 bases and J 0 bases, with 14 bases left between them. This CDR3 contains 15 residues. CDR1 is SGDLS, CDR2 YYNGEE, per germline. The chain has TRBV9 and TRBJ2-7; maybe TRBD1 (5 bases). This TCR came from a woman aged 18-29 years in good health and CMV-seronegative. Sequencing input: PBMCs. CDR3 in DNA: TGTGCCAGCAGCCAAACCACGGACACCTCCTACGAGCAGTACTTC. Protein sequence: CASSQTTDTSYEQYF. Looking up the rest from reference TRBV9 and TRBJ2-7 gives the full variable domain: DSGVTQTPKHLITATGQRVTLRCSPRSGDLSVYWYQQSLDQGLQFLIQYYNGEERAKGNILERFSAQQFPDLHSELNLSSLELGDSALYFCASSQTTDTSYEQYFGPGTRLTVT.